Below, 6 T cell receptor beta chains from the same sample are listed, as sequenced in a study of blood T cells in healthy people across ages. Using a J-beta primer mix together with a sample-barcoded 5' primer, a second PCR was run for roughly 6 to 11 cycles. TCRdb re-derived calls from the 5' RACE reads in MiXCR, one entry per CDR3 protein. The table has 650,000 to 1,000,000 distinct CDR3 sequences, 30% to 45% seen once; the top ten hold 13%. Sample: blood. The receptor source for this set is a man aged 18 to 29 in good health.

This clonotype was observed a few times. The rearrangement links TRBV2 to TRBJ1-1; D uncertain. Germline loops: CDR1 SNHLY, CDR2 FYNNEI. This CDR3 has 13 residues. Trimming cost V 8 bases and J 5 bases, with 15 bases left between them. CDR3 protein: CASLGSRGTEAFF. The DNA for the CDR3 is TGTGCCAGCCTGGGTTCTCGGGGAACTGAAGCTTTCTTT.

J is TRBJ2-3 and V is TRBV20-1; TRBD1 aligns across 7 bases. CDR1 is DFQATT and CDR2 is SNEGSKA in the germline V gene (reference sequence). The CDR3 is made up of 17 amino acids. V trimming: 3 bases; J trimming: 2 bases; junction bases outside the gene matches: 14. CDR3 sequence: CSARRRRLGQNTDTQYF. CDR3 coding DNA: TGCAGTGCTAGGCGCCGCCGTCTGGGACAGAACACAGATACGCAGTATTTT.

The V call is TRBV30, the J call TRBJ2-7; D is uncertain. In germline, CDR1 is GTSNPN, CDR2 SVGIG (reference sequence). Trimming took 0 bases from V and 1 from J, leaving 13 bases between them. The CDR3 loop spans 15 amino acids. DNA for the CDR3: TGTGCCTGGAGTGTTTTGATTGGGAAATCCTACGAGCAGTACTTC. It is translated as CAWSVLIGKSYEQYF.

The chain couples TRBV28 to TRBJ1-5; 9 nucleotides match TRBD1. Germline CDR1 reads MDHEN; CDR2 reads SYDVKM. Trimming at V came to 2 bases and at J to 7 bases, leaving 6 bases not matched to a gene. This CDR3 comprises 15 residues. The CDR3 bases are TGTGCCAGCAGTTTAGGACAGGGGATAGGACAGCCCCAGCATTTT. Amino acid sequence: CASSLGQGIGQPQHF. The entire variable domain, with the rest obtained from reference TRBV28 and TRBJ1-5, is as follows: DVKVTQSSRYLVKRTGEKVFLECVQDMDHENMFWYRQDPGLGLRLIYFSYDVKMKEKGDIPEGYSVSREKKERFSLILESASTNQTSMYLCASSLGQGIGQPQHFGDGTRLSIL.

A few counts support this clonotype. One end of the junction does not line up with germline, which may come from a read error. The DNA of the CDR3 is TGTGCCGGCAGTTTAGAGAGAGAGATCAACTATGGCTACACCTTC. It encodes CAGSLEREINYGYTF. J is TRBJ1-2 and V is TRBV6-5; no clear D gene. CDR1 is MNHEY, CDR2 SVGAGI, per germline. This CDR3 is 15 amino acids long.

The sample holds many counts of this clonotype. This chain joins TRBV29-1 and TRBJ2-5, with 10 bases lining up with TRBD2. V lost 5 bases to trimming and J lost 5 bases; unmatched junction nucleotides: 8. This CDR3 comprises 14 residues. CDR1 is SQVTM, CDR2 ANQGSEA, per germline. The CDR3 DNA is TGCAGCGTTTCAGCGGGGGGGCTCATCGAGACCCAGTACTTC. Translation gives CSVSAGGLIETQYF.